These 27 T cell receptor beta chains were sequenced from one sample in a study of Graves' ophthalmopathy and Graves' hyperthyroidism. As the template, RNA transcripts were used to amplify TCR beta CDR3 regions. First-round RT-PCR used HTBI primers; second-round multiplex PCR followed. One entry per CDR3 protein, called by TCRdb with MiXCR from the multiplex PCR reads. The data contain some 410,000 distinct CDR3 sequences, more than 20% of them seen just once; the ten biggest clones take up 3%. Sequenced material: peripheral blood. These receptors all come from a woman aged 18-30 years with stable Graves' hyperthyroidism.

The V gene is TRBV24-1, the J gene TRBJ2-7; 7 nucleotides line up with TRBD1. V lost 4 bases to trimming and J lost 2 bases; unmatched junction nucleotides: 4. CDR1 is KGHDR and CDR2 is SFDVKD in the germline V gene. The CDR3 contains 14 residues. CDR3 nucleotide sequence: TGTGCCACCAGTGAGACAGGGCTAACCTACGAGCAGTACTTC. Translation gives CATSETGLTYEQYF.

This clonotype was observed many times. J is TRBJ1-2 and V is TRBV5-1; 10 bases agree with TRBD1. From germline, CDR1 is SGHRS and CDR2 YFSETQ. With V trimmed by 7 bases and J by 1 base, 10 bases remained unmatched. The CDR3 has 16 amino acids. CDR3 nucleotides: TGCGCCAGCGGCCGGACAGGGGGGCCGGATAACTATGGCTACACCTTC. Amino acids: CASGRTGGPDNYGYTF. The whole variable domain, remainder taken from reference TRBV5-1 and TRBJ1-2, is KAGVTQTPRYLIKTRGQQVTLSCSPISGHRSVSWYQQTPGQGLQFLFEYFSETQRNKGNFPGRFSGRQFSNSRSEMNVSTLELGDSALYLCASGRTGGPDNYGYTFGSGTRLTVV.

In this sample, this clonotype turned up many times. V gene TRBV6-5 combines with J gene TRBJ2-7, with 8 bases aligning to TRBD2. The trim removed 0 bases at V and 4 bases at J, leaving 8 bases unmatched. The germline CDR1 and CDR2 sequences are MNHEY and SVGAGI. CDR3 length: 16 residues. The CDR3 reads CASSYSDGTSGYEQYF. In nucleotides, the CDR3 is TGTGCCAGCAGTTACTCGGACGGGACTAGTGGGTACGAGCAGTACTTC.

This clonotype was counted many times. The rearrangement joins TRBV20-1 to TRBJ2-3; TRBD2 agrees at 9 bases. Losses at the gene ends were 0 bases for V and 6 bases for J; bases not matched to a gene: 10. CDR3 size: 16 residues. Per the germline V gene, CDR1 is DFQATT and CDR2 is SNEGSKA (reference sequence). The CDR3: CSARDAAGGMTDTQYF. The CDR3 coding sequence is TGCAGTGCTAGAGATGCGGCGGGAGGGATGACGGATACGCAGTATTTT.

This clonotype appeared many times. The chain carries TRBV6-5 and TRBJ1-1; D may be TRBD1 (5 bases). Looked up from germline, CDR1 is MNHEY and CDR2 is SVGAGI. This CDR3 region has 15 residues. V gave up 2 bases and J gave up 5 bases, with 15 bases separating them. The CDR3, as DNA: TGTGCCAGCAGTTACGGGAGTAGGGGACCTACTGAAGCTTTCTTT. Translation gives CASSYGSRGPTEAFF.

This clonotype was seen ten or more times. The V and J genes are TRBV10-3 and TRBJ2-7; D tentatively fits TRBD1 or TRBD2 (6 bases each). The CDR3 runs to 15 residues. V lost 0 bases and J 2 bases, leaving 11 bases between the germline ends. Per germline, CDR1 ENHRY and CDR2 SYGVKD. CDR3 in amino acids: CAISESVRGAYEQYF. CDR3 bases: TGTGCCATCAGTGAGTCGGTTAGGGGGGCCTACGAGCAGTACTTC.

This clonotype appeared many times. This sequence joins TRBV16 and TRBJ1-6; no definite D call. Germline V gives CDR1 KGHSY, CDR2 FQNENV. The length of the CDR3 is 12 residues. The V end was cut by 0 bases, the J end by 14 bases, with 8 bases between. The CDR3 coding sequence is TGTGCCAGCAGCCAATCCGCGGAGTCCCTCCACTTT. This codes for CASSQSAESLHF.

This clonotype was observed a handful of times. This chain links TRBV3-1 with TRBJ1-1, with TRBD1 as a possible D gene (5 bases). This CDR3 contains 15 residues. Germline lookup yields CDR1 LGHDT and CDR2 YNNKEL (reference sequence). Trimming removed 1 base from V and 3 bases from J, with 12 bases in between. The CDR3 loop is CASSQGRERDTEAFF. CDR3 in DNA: TGTGCCAGCAGCCAAGGCAGGGAGAGGGACACTGAAGCTTTCTTT.

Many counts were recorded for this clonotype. This CDR3 reads CASSLERAGSYEQYF. The CDR3, as DNA: TGTGCCAGCAGCTTAGAGAGGGCCGGCTCCTACGAGCAGTACTTC. The rearrangement joins TRBV7-8 to TRBJ2-7; D is perhaps TRBD2 (5 bases). The CDR3 is 15 residues long. V shed 1 base and J shed 0 bases, with 10 bases lying between them. Germline V gives CDR1 SGHVS, CDR2 FQNEAQ.

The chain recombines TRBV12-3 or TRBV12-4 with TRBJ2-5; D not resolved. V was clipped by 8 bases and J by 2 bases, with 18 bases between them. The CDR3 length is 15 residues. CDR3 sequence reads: CASSPKMGKQETQYF. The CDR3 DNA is TGTGCCAGCTCACCTAAGATGGGCAAACAAGAGACCCAGTACTTC.

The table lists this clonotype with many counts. CDR3 in DNA: TGTGCCAGCAGCCTTGGGGGGACTACGTACCAAGAGACCCAGTACTTC. Translating gives CASSLGGTTYQETQYF. The rearrangement links TRBV7-2 to TRBJ2-5; 7 positions agree with TRBD2. Germline lookup yields CDR1 SGHTA and CDR2 FQGNSA. Germline trimming cut 5 bases from V and 0 bases from J; bases unmatched to any gene: 9. The length of the CDR3 is 16 residues.

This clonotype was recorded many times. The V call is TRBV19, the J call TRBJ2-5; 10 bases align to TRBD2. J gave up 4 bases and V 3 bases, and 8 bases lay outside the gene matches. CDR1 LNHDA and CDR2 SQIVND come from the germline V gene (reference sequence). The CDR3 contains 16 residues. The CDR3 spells CASSISGTSASETQYF. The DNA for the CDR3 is TGTGCCAGTAGTATCTCCGGGACTAGCGCATCAGAGACCCAGTACTTC. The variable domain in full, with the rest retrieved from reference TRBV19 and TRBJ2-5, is DGGITQSPKYLFRKEGQNVTLSCEQNLNHDAMYWYRQDPGQGLRLIYYSQIVNDFQKGDIAEGYSVSREKKESFPLTVTSAQKNPTAFYLCASSISGTSASETQYFGPGTRLLVL.

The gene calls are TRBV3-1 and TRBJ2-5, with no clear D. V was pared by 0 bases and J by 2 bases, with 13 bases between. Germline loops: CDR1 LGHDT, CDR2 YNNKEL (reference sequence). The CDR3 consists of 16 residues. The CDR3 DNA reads TGTGCCAGCAGCCAAGATAAGGCGGCAGCACAAGAGACCCAGTACTTC. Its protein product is CASSQDKAAAQETQYF.

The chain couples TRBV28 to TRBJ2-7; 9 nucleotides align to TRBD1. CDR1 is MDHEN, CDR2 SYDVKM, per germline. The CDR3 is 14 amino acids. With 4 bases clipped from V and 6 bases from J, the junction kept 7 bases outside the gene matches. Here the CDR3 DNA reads TGTGCCAGCAGTTACAGGGGGCTGGTTCTCGAGCAGTACTTC. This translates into CASSYRGLVLEQYF.

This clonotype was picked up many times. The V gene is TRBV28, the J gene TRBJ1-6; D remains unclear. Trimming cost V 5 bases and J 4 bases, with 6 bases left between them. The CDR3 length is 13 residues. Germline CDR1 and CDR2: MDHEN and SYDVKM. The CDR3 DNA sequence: TGTGCCAGCAGTGTGGGTTATAATTCACCCCTCCACTTT. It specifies CASSVGYNSPLHF. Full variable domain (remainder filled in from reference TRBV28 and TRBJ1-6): DVKVTQSSRYLVKRTGEKVFLECVQDMDHENMFWYRQDPGLGLRLIYFSYDVKMKEKGDIPEGYSVSREKKERFSLILESASTNQTSMYLCASSVGYNSPLHFGNGTRLTVT.

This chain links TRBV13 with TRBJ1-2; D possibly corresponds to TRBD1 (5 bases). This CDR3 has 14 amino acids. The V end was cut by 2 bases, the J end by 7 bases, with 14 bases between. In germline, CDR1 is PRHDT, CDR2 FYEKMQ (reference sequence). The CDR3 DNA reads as TGTGCCAGCAGCTTACCTTTGCGGGGCGGTGGCTACACCTTC. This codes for CASSLPLRGGGYTF.

CDR3 coding DNA: TGTGCCAGCAATGGAGGCAGCGCTCAGCCCCAGCATTTT. This translates into CASNGGSAQPQHF. The rearrangement links TRBV28 to TRBJ1-5; D remains ambiguous. The germline V gene has CDR1 MDHEN and CDR2 SYDVKM. Trimming took off 7 bases at V and 6 bases at J, with 13 bases between the two ends. The CDR3 loop spans 13 amino acids.

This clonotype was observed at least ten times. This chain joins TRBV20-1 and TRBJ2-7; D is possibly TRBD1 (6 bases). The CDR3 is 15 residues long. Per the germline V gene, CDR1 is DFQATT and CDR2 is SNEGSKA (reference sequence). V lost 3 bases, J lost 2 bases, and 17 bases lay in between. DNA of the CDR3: TGCAGTGCTAGTACGACCGGGACAAAAACCTACGAGCAGTACTTC. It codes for CSASTTGTKTYEQYF.

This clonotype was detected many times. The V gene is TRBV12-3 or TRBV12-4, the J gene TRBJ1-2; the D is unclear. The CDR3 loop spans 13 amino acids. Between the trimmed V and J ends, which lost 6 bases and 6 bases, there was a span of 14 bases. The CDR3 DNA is TGTGCCAGCAGCCCTTTGATAGGGAATGGCTACACCTTC. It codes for CASSPLIGNGYTF.

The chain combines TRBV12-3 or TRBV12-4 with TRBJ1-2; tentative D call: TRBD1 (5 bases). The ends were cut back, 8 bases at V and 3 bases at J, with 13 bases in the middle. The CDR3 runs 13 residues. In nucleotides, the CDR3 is TGTGCCAGCCGCCAAGAGGGGTACTATGGCTACACCTTC. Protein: CASRQEGYYGYTF.

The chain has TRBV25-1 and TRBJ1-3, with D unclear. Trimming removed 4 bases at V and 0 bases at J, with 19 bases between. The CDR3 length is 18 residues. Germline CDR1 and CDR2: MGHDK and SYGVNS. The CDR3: CASSGGYGKGNSGNTIYF. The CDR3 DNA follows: TGTGCCAGCAGTGGAGGTTATGGCAAGGGAAACTCTGGAAACACCATATATTTT.

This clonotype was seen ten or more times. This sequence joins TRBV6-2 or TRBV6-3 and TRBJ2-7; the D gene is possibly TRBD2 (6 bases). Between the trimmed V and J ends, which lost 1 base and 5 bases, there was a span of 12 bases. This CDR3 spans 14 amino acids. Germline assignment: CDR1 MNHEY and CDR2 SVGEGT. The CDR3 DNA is TGTGCCAGCAGTTACTGGAGCACGGGGGACGAGCAGTACTTC. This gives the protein CASSYWSTGDEQYF.

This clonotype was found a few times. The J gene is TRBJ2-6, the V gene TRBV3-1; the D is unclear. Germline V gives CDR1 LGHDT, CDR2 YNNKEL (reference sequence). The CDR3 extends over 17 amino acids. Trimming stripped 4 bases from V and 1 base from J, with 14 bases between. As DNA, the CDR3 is TGTGCCAGCAGCCCTGCGCTAGGCGTTTCTGGGGCCAACGTCCTGACTTTC. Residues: CASSPALGVSGANVLTF.

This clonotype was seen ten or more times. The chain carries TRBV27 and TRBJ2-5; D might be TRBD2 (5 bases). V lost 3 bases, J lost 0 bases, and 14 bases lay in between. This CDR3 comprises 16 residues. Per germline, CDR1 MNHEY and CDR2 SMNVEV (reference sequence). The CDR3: CASSFQSSRNQETQYF. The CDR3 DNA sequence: TGTGCCAGCAGTTTTCAGTCTAGCAGAAACCAAGAGACCCAGTACTTC.

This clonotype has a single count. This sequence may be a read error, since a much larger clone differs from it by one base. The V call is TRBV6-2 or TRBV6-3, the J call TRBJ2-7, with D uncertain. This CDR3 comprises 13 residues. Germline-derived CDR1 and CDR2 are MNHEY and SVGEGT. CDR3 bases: TGTGCCAGCAGTTACGGGATCACCTACGAGCACTACTTC. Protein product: CASSYGITYEHYF.

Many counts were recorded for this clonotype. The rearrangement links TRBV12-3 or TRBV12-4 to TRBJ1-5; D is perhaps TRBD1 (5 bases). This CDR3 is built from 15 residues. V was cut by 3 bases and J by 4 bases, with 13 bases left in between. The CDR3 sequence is CASSFWDRQNQPQHF. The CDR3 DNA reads TGTGCCAGCAGTTTCTGGGACCGCCAGAATCAGCCCCAGCATTTT.

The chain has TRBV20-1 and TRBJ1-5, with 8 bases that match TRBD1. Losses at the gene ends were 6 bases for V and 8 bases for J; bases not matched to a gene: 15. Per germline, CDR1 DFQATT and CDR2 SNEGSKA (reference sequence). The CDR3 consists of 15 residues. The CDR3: CSATTGAGGLKPQHF. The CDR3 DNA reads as TGCAGTGCGACGACGGGGGCAGGGGGCCTGAAGCCCCAGCATTTT.